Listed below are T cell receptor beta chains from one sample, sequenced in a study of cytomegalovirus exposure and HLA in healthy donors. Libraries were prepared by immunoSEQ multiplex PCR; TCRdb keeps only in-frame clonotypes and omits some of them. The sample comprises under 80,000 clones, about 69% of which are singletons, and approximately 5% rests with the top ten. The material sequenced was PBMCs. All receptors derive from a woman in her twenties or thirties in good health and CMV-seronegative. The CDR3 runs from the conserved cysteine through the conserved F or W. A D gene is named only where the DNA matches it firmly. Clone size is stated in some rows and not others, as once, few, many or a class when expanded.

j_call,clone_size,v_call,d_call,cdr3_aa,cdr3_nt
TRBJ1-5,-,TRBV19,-,CASSSGTHQPQHF,TGTGCCAGTAGCTCCGGGACTCATCAGCCCCAGCATTTT
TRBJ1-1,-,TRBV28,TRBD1,CASSIQGVRTEAFF,TGTGCCAGCAGTATACAGGGGGTTCGGACTGAAGCTTTCTTT
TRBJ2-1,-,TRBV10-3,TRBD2,CAISEFRLANSNEQFF,TGTGCCATCAGTGAGTTCAGACTAGCAAATAGCAATGAGCAGTTCTTC
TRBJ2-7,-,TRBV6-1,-,CASTEGGYEQYF,TGTGCCAGCACCGAAGGAGGGTACGAGCAGTACTTC
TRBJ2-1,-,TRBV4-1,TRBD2,CASSRAGGGNEQFF,TGCGCCAGCAGCCGGGCGGGAGGGGGCAATGAGCAGTTCTTC
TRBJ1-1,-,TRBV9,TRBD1,CASNQTGVTEAFF,TGTGCCAGCAATCAGACAGGGGTGACTGAAGCTTTCTTT
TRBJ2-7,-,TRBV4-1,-,CASSQDARVSGSYEQYF,TGCGCCAGCAGCCAAGATGCGCGCGTGTCGGGGTCCTACGAGCAGTACTTC
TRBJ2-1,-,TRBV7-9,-,CASSSRDYNEQFF,TGTGCCAGCAGCTCACGGGACTACAATGAGCAGTTCTTC
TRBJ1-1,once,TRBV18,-,CASSPLSRERAFF,TGTGCCAGCTCACCACTATCCCGGGAGAGGGCTTTCTTT
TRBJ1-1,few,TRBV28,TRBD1,CASSSGQPNTEAFF,TGTGCCAGCAGTTCGGGACAGCCGAACACTGAAGCTTTCTTT
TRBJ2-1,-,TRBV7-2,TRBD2,CASRTSGTGNEQFF,TGTGCCAGCAGGACTAGCGGGACCGGCAATGAGCAGTTCTTC
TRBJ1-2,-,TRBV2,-,CASSDYRAHGYTF,TGTGCCAGCAGTGATTACAGGGCACATGGCTACACCTTC
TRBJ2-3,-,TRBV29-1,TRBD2,CSVENLGGRTDTQYF,TGCAGCGTTGAAAATTTGGGCGGGAGAACAGATACGCAGTATTTT
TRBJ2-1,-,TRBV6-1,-,CASSEISGSRGDEQFF,TGTGCCAGCAGTGAAATATCGGGTTCTAGGGGCGATGAGCAGTTCTTC
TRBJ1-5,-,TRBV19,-,CASSISNQPQHF,TGTGCCAGTAGTATCTCTAATCAGCCCCAGCATTTT
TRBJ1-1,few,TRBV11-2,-,CASSSGHPVNLNTEAFF,TGTGCCAGCAGCTCGGGACACCCTGTTAACCTCAACACTGAAGCTTTCTTT
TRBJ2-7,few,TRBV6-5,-,CASSHREGYEQYF,TGTGCCAGCAGCCACCGCGAGGGCTACGAGCAGTACTTC
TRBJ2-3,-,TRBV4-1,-,CASSVSGPSTDTQYF,TGCGCCAGCAGCGTTAGCGGACCTAGCACAGATACGCAGTATTTT
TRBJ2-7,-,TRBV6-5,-,CASRRPGDEQYF,TGTGCCAGCAGAAGACCGGGTGACGAGCAGTACTTC
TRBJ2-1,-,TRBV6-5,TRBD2,CASRFLAGGRNEQFF,TGTGCCAGCAGATTCCTAGCGGGAGGTCGCAATGAGCAGTTCTTC